Presented here are 20 T cell receptor beta chains from one specimen sequenced in a study of cytomegalovirus exposure and HLA in healthy donors. Primers for the PCR totalled 60 Vbeta and 13 Jbeta. Using immunoSEQ multiplex PCR, the repertoire was profiled, and TCRdb retains in-frame clones only, with some absent. The top ten clones hold over 1% of a sample with under 150,000 clones, 80% of them seen once. Sequencing was done on a sample of PBMCs. These TCRs come from a male donor in good health and CMV-seropositive.

The genes are TRBV6-6 and TRBJ2-1; D is possibly TRBD2 (5 bases). The CDR3 spans 12 residues. Germline lookup yields CDR1 MNHNY and CDR2 SVGAGI (reference sequence). The V end was cut by 2 bases, the J end by 6 bases, with 5 bases between. The CDR3, as DNA: TGTGCCAGCAGTTACGAGGGCAATGAGCAGTTCTTC. It encodes CASSYEGNEQFF.

The rearrangement uses TRBV9 and TRBJ1-3; possibly TRBD1 for D (5 bases). V lost 3 bases and J 1 base, leaving 14 bases between the germline ends. Germline assignment: CDR1 SGDLS and CDR2 YYNGEE. The CDR3 contains 16 residues. This CDR3 is CASSGRVGGSGNTIYF. As DNA, the CDR3 is TGTGCCAGCAGCGGCAGGGTAGGCGGTTCTGGAAACACCATATATTTT.

This chain links TRBV5-1 with TRBJ2-7; 9 bases fit TRBD1. Per the germline V gene, CDR1 is SGHRS and CDR2 is YFSETQ. The CDR3 length is 15 residues. V was pared by 5 bases and J by 3 bases, with 9 bases of the junction left unmatched. The CDR3, as DNA: TGCGCCAGCAGGATACAGGGGGCACATATCTACGAGCAGTACTTC. It codes for CASRIQGAHIYEQYF.

The chain links TRBV10-3 to TRBJ2-7; 7 bases line up with TRBD2. The CDR3 is made up of 15 amino acids. Trimming at V came to 2 bases and at J to 0 bases, leaving 4 bases not matched to a gene. Looked up from germline, CDR1 is ENHRY and CDR2 is SYGVKD. The CDR3 coding sequence is TGTGCCATCAGTGAGGTGAGCGGGGACTCCTACGAGCAGTACTTC. This translates into CAISEVSGDSYEQYF.

The V gene is TRBV18, the J gene TRBJ2-7, with TRBD1 as a possible D gene (6 bases). There are 15 residues in the CDR3. CDR1 and CDR2 (germline): KGHSH, LQKENI. Trimming pared 0 bases from V and 1 base from J, leaving 10 bases between. The CDR3 DNA sequence: TGTGCCAGCTCACCACCGGGACAACCATCCTACGAGCAGTACTTC. Encoded protein: CASSPPGQPSYEQYF.

This clone was detected once. V gene TRBV27 combines with J gene TRBJ2-2; the match to TRBD1 covers 7 bases. V was pared by 5 bases and J by 7 bases, with 7 bases of the junction left unmatched. Per germline, CDR1 MNHEY and CDR2 SMNVEV (reference sequence). The CDR3 contains 14 residues. The CDR3 protein is CASSPGTESGELFF. The CDR3 DNA reads TGTGCCAGCAGTCCCGGGACAGAAAGCGGGGAGCTGTTTTTT.

This clone has just one count. The chain has TRBV19 and TRBJ1-2; no clear D gene. The ends were cut back, 5 bases at V and 1 base at J, with 8 bases in the middle. CDR3 length: 13 residues. Germline V CDR1 and CDR2: LNHDA, SQIVND (reference sequence). The CDR3 DNA sequence: TGTGCCAGTAGTCCGAGATTTAACTATGGCTACACCTTC. Protein: CASSPRFNYGYTF.

The chain carries TRBV5-6 and TRBJ1-1, with a possible D match to TRBD1 (6 bases). The CDR3 runs 13 residues. CDR1 is SGHDT, CDR2 YYEEEE, per germline. The V gene lost 4 bases and the J gene lost 4 bases, with 11 bases spanning the gap. The CDR3 is CASSLGGPTEAFF. In DNA, the CDR3 is TGTGCCAGCAGCCTCGGGGGGCCCACTGAAGCTTTCTTT. The full variable domain, rest sourced from reference TRBV5-6 and TRBJ1-1, is DAGVTQSPTHLIKTRGQQVTLRCSPKSGHDTVSWYQQALGQGPQFIFQYYEEEERQRGNFPDRFSGHQFPNYSSELNVNALLLGDSALYLCASSLGGPTEAFFGQGTRLTVV.

This clone has a handful of counts. The rearrangement uses TRBV15 and TRBJ2-6; 11 positions agree with TRBD1. V dropped 8 bases and J dropped 0; count of bases not matched to a gene: 6. Germline V gives CDR1 LNHNV, CDR2 YYDKDF (reference sequence). This CDR3 is 17 amino acids long. CDR3 residues: CATSRGTGGSGANVLTF. In nucleotides, the CDR3 is TGTGCCACCTCCAGGGGGACAGGGGGCTCTGGGGCCAACGTCCTGACTTTC.

This clone has a handful of counts. The CDR3 DNA sequence: TGTGCCAGCAGCTTGGAGGACAATTACTACAATGAGCAGTTCTTC. It codes for CASSLEDNYYNEQFF. The chain employs TRBV5-6 and TRBJ2-1, with a tentative D call TRBD1 (5 bases). Between the trimmed V and J ends, which lost 0 bases and 3 bases, there was a span of 10 bases. CDR3 size: 15 residues. In germline, CDR1 is SGHDT, CDR2 YYEEEE.

A few counts support this clone. J is TRBJ1-5 and V is TRBV7-9; a possible D gene is TRBD1 (5 bases). Germline V gene lookup returns CDR1 SEHNR and CDR2 FQNEAQ (reference sequence). CDR3 size: 14 residues. The V end was cut by 1 base, the J end by 4 bases, with 8 bases between. For the CDR3, the DNA is TGTGCCAGCAGCTTAGGGACACCTAATCAGCCCCAGCATTTT. It specifies CASSLGTPNQPQHF.

The chain links TRBV7-8 to TRBJ2-7; D is undetermined. The CDR3 runs 15 residues. CDR1 SGHVS and CDR2 FQNEAQ come from the germline V gene. With 0 bases removed from V and 2 bases from J, the gap between germline ends came to 11 bases. CDR3 DNA: TGTGCCAGCAGCTTAGCGTCGTCAGTTACCTACGAGCAGTACTTC. This gives the protein CASSLASSVTYEQYF.

The chain recombines TRBV7-9 with TRBJ2-5; a possible D gene is TRBD2 (5 bases). V was shortened by 6 bases and J by 3 bases, with 14 bases between the two germline ends. Germline CDR1 is SEHNR and CDR2 is FQNEAQ (reference sequence). This CDR3 is built from 14 residues. CDR3 nucleotide sequence: TGTGCCAGCAGGCCCGGCACGGGGAAAGAGACCCAGTACTTC. As protein: CASRPGTGKETQYF.

In this sample, this clone turned up a few times. CDR3 amino acids: CASSALGVTDTQYF. CDR3 DNA: TGTGCCAGCAGCGCATTAGGAGTCACAGATACGCAGTATTTT. This sequence joins TRBV9 and TRBJ2-3, with D unclear. The CDR3 runs to 14 residues. The V gene's germline CDR1 is SGDLS and CDR2 YYNGEE. Trimming stripped 3 bases from V and 2 bases from J, with 10 bases between.

The rearrangement links TRBV4-1 to TRBJ2-3, with TRBD2 identical over 8 bases. Germline trimming cut 4 bases from V and 3 bases from J; bases unmatched to any gene: 6. The germline V gene has CDR1 MGHRA and CDR2 YSYEKL. The CDR3 has 15 amino acids. The chain's CDR3 is CASSRSSGLTDTQYF. The CDR3 DNA reads TGCGCCAGCAGCCGGTCTAGCGGGCTTACAGATACGCAGTATTTT.

The chain couples TRBV29-1 to TRBJ2-1; TRBD2 might be the D (6 bases). The CDR3 length is 11 residues. Deletions cut 4 bases from V and 10 bases from J, with 11 bases between. CDR1 and CDR2 from the germline V gene are SQVTM and ANQGSEA. The CDR3 is CSVGRGVEQFF. CDR3 nucleotide sequence: TGCAGCGTTGGTCGCGGGGTAGAGCAGTTCTTC.

J is TRBJ2-3 and V is TRBV5-1; D is ambiguous. The CDR3 sequence is 13 residues long. V was shortened by 1 base and J by 6 bases, with 9 bases between the two germline ends. The germline V gene encodes CDR1 SGHRS and CDR2 YFSETQ. The CDR3 bases are TGCGCCAGCAGCTTGCGTACAGCCGATACGCAGTATTTT. Its translation is CASSLRTADTQYF.

This clone was counted once. The chain combines TRBV27 with TRBJ2-1; D is ambiguous. This CDR3 spans 15 amino acids. Germline CDR1 reads MNHEY; CDR2 reads SMNVEV (reference sequence). Trimming took off 0 bases at V and 0 bases at J, with 6 bases between the two ends. Written as DNA, the CDR3 is TGTGCCAGCAGTTTATCTGCTAGCTCCTACAATGAGCAGTTCTTC. It encodes CASSLSASSYNEQFF.

The J gene is TRBJ1-3, the V gene TRBV4-1; no clear D gene. This CDR3 is 17 amino acids long. Between the trimmed V and J ends, which lost 0 bases and 2 bases, there was a span of 14 bases. Per the germline V gene, CDR1 is MGHRA and CDR2 is YSYEKL. DNA of the CDR3: TGCGCCAGCAGCCAAGATGTCGCGGCAGCCACTGGAAACACCATATATTTT. Protein sequence: CASSQDVAAATGNTIYF.

V is TRBV2 and J is TRBJ2-7; 11 nucleotides align to TRBD1. The germline V gene encodes CDR1 SNHLY and CDR2 FYNNEI. With 6 bases clipped from V and 4 bases from J, the junction kept 5 bases outside the gene matches. The CDR3 is made up of 14 amino acids. CDR3 sequence reads: CASSGTGGIYEQYF. The CDR3 coding sequence is TGTGCCAGCAGCGGGACAGGGGGTATTTACGAGCAGTACTTC.